These 5 T cell receptor beta chains were sequenced from one sample in a study of blood T cell repertoires in COVID-19. Clones were sequenced by immunoSEQ multiplex PCR, and TCRdb holds only the in-frame ones, with some missing. The repertoire holds hundreds of thousands of clones, 85% to 90% seen once, with less than 4% in the top ten. What was sequenced was PBMCs or T cells enriched from blood (not recorded which). Every receptor here comes from a woman in her twenties or thirties with acute COVID-19.

This clone was seen more than once but under ten times. The chain uses TRBV6-5 and TRBJ1-4; TRBD1 is a possible D gene (5 bases). Trimming removed 4 bases from V and 5 bases from J, with 14 bases in between. This CDR3 comprises 15 residues. Germline CDR1 MNHEY, CDR2 SVGAGI. CDR3 region: CASSLPRVENEKLFF. In DNA form, the CDR3 reads TGTGCCAGCAGTTTACCCAGGGTGGAGAATGAAAAACTGTTTTTT.

This clone came up once. J is TRBJ1-1 and V is TRBV7-9; a possible D gene is TRBD1 (6 bases). The CDR3 consists of 14 residues. The V gene's germline CDR1 is SEHNR and CDR2 FQNEAQ (reference sequence). With 5 bases removed from V and 1 base from J, the gap between germline ends came to 11 bases. CDR3 sequence (DNA): TGTGCCAGCAGCCGGGGACACCGGAACACTGAAGCTTTCTTT. This codes for CASSRGHRNTEAFF.

The CDR3 nucleotides read TGTGCCAGCAGCTTCGACAGGGACGCTGAAGCTTTCTTT. It translates to CASSFDRDAEAFF. This chain joins TRBV7-8 and TRBJ1-1, with 7 bases fitting TRBD1. V dropped 3 bases and J dropped 6; count of bases not matched to a gene: 4. The germline gives CDR1 SGHVS, CDR2 FQNEAQ. This CDR3 has 13 residues.

This clone was seen a single time. The gene calls are TRBV7-8 and TRBJ2-6; possible D gene TRBD2, 5 bases. In germline, CDR1 is SGHVS, CDR2 FQNEAQ. The CDR3 is 15 residues long. The V end was cut by 6 bases, the J end by 4 bases, with 13 bases between. CDR3 DNA: TGTGCCAGCAGACCCCGGGGAGCCGGGGCCAACGTCCTGACTTTC. It yields the protein CASRPRGAGANVLTF.

V and J are TRBV2 and TRBJ1-2; 10 bases are a match to TRBD1. V shed 5 bases, J shed 6 bases, and the junction held 9 bases outside the gene matches. CDR1 is SNHLY, CDR2 FYNNEI, per germline. The CDR3 covers 15 residues. CDR3 in amino acids: CASSSPGTGVDGYTF. The CDR3 DNA reads TGTGCCAGCAGTTCACCCGGGACAGGGGTCGATGGCTACACCTTC.